Given below is one TCR beta chain in context. Its antigen is unidentified. Germline-derived CDR1 and CDR2 are SGHAT and FQNNGV. The CDR3 is made up of 17 amino acids. V was trimmed by 5 bases and J by 1 base, leaving 20 bases between them. Regarding treatment: oral pan-JAK inhibitor, 5-10 mg twice daily. Obtained from alopecia areata patients were lesional scalp punch biopsies along with peripheral blood. Sorting separated CD4+ and CD8+ T cells out of PBMCs. The sample is drawn from a study of CD8+ T cells in alopecia areata. Whole-study findings and limits: In scalp samples, resident alphabeta T cells of normal skin are also sequenced.

Once RNA had been extracted, it was reverse transcribed into cDNA to act as the sequencing template. Sequencing used immunoSEQ multiplex PCR; TCRdb keeps in-frame clones, though not all of them. Altogether fewer than 150,000 clones are present, about three fifths being singletons, with the ten largest covering around 30%. This receptor was identified in a human donor with alopecia areata. The chain is built from TRBV11-2 and TRBJ2-5; D might be TRBD1 (6 bases). This material consisted of CD8+ T cells sorted from blood, taken at week 4, from a patient treated with tofacitinib. The CDR3 region has the DNA TGTGCCAGCAGCCAACGGGGTACAGGGACGGCCCAAGAGACCCAGTACTTC. This encodes CASSQRGTGTAQETQYF.